The entry below describes one T cell receptor (beta chain). Its specificity is not known. The data were obtained in a study of T cell responses to AZD1222 COVID-19 vaccine. Whole-study results and caveats: Most donors were white British, females outnumbered males, and clonal diversity was possibly underestimated. Two AZD1222 administrations were followed by greater Spike-specific TCR breadth and depth.

Here immunoSEQ multiplex PCR was the method, and the copy in TCRdb shows in-frame clones only, minus some. This sample has roughly 150,000 clones; roughly 90% occur once, and the top ten carry less than 1.6%. The CDR3 is 15 residues long. Germline values: CDR1 MDHEN, CDR2 SYDVKM. The V gene end was trimmed by 3 bases and the J gene end by 1 base; junction bases not matched to a gene: 1. Sequenced material: peripheral blood, taken 28 days after the second AZD1222 dose. This TCR was recovered from an adult who received the AZD1222 COVID-19 vaccine. The chain links TRBV28 to TRBJ2-2, with 8 bases that match TRBD2. CDR3 bases: TGTGCCAGCAGTTTCACTAGCGGGAACACCGGGGAGCTGTTTTTT. This encodes CASSFTSGNTGELFF.